This T cell receptor beta chain was sequenced during a study of T cell responses to AZD1222 COVID-19 vaccine. In this sample, this clone turned up once. Libraries were prepared by immunoSEQ multiplex PCR; TCRdb keeps only in-frame clonotypes and omits some of them. There are 90,000 to 150,000 clones in the sample; approximately 90% occur only once, and about 7.8% lies in the top ten. CDR3 length: 13 amino acids. Germline V lookup: CDR1 MNHEY, CDR2 SVGAGI. Trimming removed 8 bases at V and 4 bases at J, with 14 bases between. V and J are TRBV6-5 and TRBJ1-1, with D possibly being TRBD1 (5 bases). This specimen consisted of peripheral blood, obtained on day 0 of AZD1222 vaccination. The receptor was isolated from an adult in good health. CDR3 in amino acids: CASGASRGTEAFF. The CDR3 DNA reads TGTGCCAGCGGGGCCAGCCGGGGCACTGAAGCTTTCTTT.